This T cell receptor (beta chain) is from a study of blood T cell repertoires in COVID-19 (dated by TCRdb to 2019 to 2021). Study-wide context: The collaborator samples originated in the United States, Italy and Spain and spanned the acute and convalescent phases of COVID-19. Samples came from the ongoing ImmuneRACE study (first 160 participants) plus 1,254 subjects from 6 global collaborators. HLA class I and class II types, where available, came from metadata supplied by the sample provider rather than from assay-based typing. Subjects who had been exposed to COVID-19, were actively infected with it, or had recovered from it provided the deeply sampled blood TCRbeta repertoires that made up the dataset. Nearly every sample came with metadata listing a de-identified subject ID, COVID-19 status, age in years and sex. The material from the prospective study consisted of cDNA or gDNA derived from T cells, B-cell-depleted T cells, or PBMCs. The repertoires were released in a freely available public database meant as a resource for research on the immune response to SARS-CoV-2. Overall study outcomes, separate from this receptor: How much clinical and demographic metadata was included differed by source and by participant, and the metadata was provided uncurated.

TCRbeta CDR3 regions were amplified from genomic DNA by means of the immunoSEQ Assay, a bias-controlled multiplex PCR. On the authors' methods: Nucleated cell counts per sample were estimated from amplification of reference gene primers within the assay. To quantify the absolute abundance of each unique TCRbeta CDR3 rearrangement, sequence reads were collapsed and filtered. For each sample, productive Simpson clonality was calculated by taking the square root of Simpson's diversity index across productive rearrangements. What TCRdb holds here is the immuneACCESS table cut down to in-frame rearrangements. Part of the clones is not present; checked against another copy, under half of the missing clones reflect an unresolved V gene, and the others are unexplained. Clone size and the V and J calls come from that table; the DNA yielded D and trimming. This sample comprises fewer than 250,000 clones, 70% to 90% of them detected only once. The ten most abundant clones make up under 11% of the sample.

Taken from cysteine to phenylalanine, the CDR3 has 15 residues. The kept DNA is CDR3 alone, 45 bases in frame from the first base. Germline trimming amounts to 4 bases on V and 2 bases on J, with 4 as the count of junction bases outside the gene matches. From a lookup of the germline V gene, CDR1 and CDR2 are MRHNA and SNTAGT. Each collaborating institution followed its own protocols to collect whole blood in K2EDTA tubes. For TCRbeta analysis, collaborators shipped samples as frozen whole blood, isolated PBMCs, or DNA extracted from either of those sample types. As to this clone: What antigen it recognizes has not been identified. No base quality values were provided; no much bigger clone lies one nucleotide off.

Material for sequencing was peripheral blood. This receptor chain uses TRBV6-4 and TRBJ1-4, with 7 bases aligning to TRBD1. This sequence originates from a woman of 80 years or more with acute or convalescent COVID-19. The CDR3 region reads CASSVNRGTNEKLFF. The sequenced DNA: TGTGCCAGCAGTGTCAACAGGGGTACTAATGAAAAACTGTTTTTT.